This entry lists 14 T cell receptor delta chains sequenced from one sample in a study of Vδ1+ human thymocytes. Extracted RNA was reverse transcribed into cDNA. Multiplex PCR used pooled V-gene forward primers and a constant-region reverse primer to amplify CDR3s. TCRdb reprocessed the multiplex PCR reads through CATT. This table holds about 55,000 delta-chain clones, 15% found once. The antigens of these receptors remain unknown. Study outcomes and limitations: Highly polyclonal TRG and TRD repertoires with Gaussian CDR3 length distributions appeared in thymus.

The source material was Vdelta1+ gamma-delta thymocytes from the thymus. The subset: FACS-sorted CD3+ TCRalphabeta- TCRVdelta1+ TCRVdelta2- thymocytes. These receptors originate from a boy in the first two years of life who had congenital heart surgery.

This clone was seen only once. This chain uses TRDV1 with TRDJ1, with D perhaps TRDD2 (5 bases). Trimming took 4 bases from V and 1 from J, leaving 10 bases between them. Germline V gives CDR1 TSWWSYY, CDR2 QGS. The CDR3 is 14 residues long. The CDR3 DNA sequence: TGTGCTCTTGGGGCATCTTCCGCCACCGATAAACTCATCTTT. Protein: CALGASSATDKLIF.

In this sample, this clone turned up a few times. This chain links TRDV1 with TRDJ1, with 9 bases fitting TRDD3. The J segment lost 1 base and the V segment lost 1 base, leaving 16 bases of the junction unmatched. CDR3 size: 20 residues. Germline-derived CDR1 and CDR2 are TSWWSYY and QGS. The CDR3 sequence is CALGEPMPSYWGTATDKLIF. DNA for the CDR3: TGTGCTCTTGGGGAACCTATGCCCTCGTACTGGGGGACGGCCACCGATAAACTCATCTTT.

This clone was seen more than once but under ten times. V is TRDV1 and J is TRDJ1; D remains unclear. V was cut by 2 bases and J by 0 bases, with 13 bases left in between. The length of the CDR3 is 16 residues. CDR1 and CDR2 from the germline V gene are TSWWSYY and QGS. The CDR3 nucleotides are TGTGCTCTTGGGGAAGAGGGCCCCTTGGACACCGATAAACTCATCTTT. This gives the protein CALGEEGPLDTDKLIF.

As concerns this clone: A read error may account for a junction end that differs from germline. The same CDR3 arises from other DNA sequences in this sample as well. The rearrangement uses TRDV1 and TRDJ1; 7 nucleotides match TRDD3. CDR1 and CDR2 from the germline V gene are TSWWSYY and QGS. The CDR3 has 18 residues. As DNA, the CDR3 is TGTGCTCTAGGGGAACTAGGCCTCCGATACTGGGGAAGGGAAAAACTCATCTTT. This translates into CALGELGLRYWGREKLIF.

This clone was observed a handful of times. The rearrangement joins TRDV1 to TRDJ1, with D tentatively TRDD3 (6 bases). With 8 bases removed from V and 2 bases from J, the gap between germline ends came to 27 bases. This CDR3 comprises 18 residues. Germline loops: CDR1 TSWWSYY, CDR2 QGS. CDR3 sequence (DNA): TGTGCTCTTAAATCAAGGGCCGTATGGGGGCCTGCTACCGATAAACTCATCTTT. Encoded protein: CALKSRAVWGPATDKLIF.

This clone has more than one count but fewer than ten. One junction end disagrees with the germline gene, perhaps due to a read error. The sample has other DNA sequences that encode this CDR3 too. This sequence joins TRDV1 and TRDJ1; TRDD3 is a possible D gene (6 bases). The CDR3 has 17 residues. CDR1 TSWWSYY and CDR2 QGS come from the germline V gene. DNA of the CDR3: TGTGCTCTTGGGGAACTGAGAAGCTGGGGCCACACCGACAAACTCATCTTT. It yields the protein CALGELRSWGHTDKLIF.

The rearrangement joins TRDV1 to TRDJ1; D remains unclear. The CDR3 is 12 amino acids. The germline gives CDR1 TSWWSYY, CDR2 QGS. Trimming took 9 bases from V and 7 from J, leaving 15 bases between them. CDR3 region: CALQWTRPKLIF. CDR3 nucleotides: TGTGCTCTCCAGTGGACCCGGCCTAAACTCATCTTT.

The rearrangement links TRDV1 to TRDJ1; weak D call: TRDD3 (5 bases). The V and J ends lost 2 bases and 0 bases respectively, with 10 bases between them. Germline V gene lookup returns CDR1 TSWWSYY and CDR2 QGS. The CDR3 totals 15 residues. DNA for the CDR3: TGTGCTCTTGGGGAAATACGGGGGTACACCGATAAACTCATCTTT. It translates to CALGEIRGYTDKLIF.

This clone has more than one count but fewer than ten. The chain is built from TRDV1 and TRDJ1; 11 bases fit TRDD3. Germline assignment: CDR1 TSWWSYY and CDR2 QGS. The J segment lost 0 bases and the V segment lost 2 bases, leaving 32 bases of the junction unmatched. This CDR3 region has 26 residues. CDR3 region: CALGELGGFPTVLGDISPFNTDKLIF. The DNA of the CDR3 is TGTGCTCTTGGGGAATTGGGAGGCTTCCCCACAGTACTGGGGGATATATCACCCTTTAACACCGATAAACTCATCTTT.

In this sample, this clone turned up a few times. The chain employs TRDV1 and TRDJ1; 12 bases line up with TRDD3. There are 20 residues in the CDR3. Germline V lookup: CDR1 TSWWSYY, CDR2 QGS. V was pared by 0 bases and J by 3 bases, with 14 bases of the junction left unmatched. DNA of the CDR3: TGTGCTCTTGGGGAACTCCACTACGACTGGGGGATACCGGGATCCGATAAACTCATCTTT. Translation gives CALGELHYDWGIPGSDKLIF.

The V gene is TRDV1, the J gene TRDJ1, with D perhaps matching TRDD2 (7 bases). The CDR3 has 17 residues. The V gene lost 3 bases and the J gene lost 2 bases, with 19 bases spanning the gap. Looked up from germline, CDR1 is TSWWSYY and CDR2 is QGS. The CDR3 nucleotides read TGTGCTCTTGGGGAGCCTTCCTCTCCAACTGGGACCGATAAACTCATCTTT. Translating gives CALGEPSSPTGTDKLIF.

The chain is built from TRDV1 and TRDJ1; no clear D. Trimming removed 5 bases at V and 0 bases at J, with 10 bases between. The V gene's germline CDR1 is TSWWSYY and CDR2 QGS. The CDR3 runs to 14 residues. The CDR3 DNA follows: TGTGCTCTTGGGACCACGCTCTACACCGATAAACTCATCTTT. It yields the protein CALGTTLYTDKLIF.

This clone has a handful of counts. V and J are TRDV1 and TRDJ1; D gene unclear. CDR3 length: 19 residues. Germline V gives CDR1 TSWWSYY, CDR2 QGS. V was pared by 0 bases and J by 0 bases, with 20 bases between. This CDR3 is CALGELILTDMQYTDKLIF. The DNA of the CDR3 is TGTGCTCTTGGGGAACTAATACTGACGGACATGCAGTACACCGATAAACTCATCTTT.

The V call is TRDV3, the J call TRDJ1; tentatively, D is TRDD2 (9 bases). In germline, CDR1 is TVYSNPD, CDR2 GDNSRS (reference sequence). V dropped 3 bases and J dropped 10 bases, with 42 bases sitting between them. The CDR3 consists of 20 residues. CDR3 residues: CALTSTLYAFLLAGGRILIF. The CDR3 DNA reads TGTGCCTTGACCTCCACATTGTACGCCTTCCTACTCGCTGGGGGACGGATACTCATCTTT. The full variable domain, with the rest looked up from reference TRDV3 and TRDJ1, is CDKVTQSSPDQTVASGSEVVLLCTYDTVYSNPDLFWYRIRPDYSFQFVFYGDNSRSEGADFTQGRFSVKHILTQKAFHLVISPVRTEDSATYYCALTSTLYAFLLAGGRILIFGKGTRVTVEP.